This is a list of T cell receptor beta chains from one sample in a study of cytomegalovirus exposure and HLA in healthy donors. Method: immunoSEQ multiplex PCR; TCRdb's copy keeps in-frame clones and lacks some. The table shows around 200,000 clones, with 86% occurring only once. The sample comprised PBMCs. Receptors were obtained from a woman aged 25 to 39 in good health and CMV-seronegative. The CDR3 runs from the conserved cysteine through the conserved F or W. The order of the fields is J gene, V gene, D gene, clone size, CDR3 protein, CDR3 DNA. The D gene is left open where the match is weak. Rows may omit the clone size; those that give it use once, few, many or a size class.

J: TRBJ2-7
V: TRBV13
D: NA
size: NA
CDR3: CASSLGMQKSSYEQYF
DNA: TGTGCCAGCAGCTTAGGAATGCAGAAAAGCTCCTACGAGCAGTACTTC

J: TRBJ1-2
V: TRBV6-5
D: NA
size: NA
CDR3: CASSRTQNYGYTF
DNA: TGTGCCAGCAGCCGGACACAAAACTATGGCTACACCTTC

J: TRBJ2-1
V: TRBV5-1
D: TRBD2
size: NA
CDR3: CASSLLAGAPGSYNEQFF
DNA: TGCGCCAGCAGTCTACTAGCGGGGGCCCCCGGCTCCTACAATGAGCAGTTCTTC

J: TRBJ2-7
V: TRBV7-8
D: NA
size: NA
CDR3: CASSSTYEQYF
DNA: TGTGCCAGCAGCTCAACCTACGAGCAGTACTTC

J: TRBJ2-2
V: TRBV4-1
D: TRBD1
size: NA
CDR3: CASSHPNRGPGELFF
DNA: TGCGCCAGCAGCCATCCCAACAGGGGGCCCGGGGAGCTGTTTTTT

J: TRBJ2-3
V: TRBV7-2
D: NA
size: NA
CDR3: CASSLGIGADTQYF
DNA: TGTGCCAGCAGCTTAGGTATTGGAGCAGATACGCAGTATTTT

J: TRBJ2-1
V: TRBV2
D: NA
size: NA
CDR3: CASSESVPGSEYNEQFF
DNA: TGTGCCAGCAGTGAGTCAGTACCGGGTTCTGAGTACAATGAGCAGTTCTTC

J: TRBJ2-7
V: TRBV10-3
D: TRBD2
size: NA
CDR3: CAISDPGLAGYYEQYF
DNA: TGTGCCATCAGTGACCCTGGACTAGCGGGATATTACGAGCAGTACTTC

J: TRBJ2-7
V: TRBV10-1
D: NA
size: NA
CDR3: CASAENTDEQYF
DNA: TGCGCCAGCGCCGAGAATACAGACGAGCAGTACTTC

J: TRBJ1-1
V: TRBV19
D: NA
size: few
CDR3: CASSSIPGVSFLNTEAFF
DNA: TGTGCCAGTAGTTCAATACCAGGGGTCTCCTTCCTGAACACTGAAGCTTTCTTT

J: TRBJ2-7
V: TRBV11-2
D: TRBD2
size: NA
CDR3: CASSPRGSGGYEQYF
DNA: TGTGCCAGCAGCCCTCGGGGTAGCGGGGGCTACGAGCAGTACTTC

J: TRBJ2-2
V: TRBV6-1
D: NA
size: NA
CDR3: CASRASIGDTGELFF
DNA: TGTGCCAGCAGAGCTAGCATCGGAGACACCGGGGAGCTGTTTTTT

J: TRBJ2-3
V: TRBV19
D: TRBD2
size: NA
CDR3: CASSMWWEGLADTQYF
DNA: TGTGCCAGTAGTATGTGGTGGGAGGGCCTAGCAGATACGCAGTATTTT

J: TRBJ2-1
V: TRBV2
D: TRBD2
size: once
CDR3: CASSRTSGSNEQFF
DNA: TGTGCCAGCAGTAGGACTAGCGGGTCCAATGAGCAGTTCTTC

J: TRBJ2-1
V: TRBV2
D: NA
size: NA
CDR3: CASRRVRDYNEQFF
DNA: TGTGCCAGTCGGAGAGTGCGGGACTACAATGAGCAGTTCTTC

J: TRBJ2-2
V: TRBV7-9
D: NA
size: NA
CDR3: CASTPTPGAGELFF
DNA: TGTGCCAGCACCCCAACTCCGGGGGCCGGGGAGCTGTTTTTT

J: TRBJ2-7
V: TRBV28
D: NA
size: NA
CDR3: CASSPHPGGLNHYEQYF
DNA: TGTGCCAGCAGTCCGCACCCAGGCGGACTGAACCACTACGAGCAGTACTTC

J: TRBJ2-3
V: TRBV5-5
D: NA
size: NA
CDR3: CASSLERLVIEAQYF
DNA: TGTGCCAGCAGCTTGGAACGACTAGTGATAGAGGCGCAGTATTTT

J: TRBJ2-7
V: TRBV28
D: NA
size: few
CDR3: CASSFDRRRQYF
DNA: TGTGCCAGCAGTTTTGACAGGAGGCGGCAGTACTTC

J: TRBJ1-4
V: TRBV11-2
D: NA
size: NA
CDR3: CASSLRTDNEKLFF
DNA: TGTGCCAGCAGCTTGCGGACAGATAATGAAAAACTGTTTTTT

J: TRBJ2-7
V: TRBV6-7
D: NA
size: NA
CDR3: CASSYRGKSYEQYF
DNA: TGTGCCAGCAGTTACCGCGGGAAATCATACGAGCAGTACTTC

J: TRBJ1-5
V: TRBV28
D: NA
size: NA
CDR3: CASSGTSGYSNQPQHF
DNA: TGTGCCAGCAGTGGGACATCGGGTTACAGCAATCAGCCCCAGCATTTT

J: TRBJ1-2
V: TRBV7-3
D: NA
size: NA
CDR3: CASGEGDGYTF
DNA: TGTGCCAGCGGAGAGGGAGATGGCTACACCTTC

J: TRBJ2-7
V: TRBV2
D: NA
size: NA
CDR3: CASDFGGTYEQYF
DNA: TGTGCCAGCGACTTCGGGGGTACCTACGAGCAGTACTTC

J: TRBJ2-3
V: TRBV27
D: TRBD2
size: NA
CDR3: CASSPGLAPDTQYF
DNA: TGTGCCAGCAGTCCGGGACTAGCGCCAGATACGCAGTATTTT

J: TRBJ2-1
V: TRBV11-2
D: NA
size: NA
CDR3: CASTAGRLGTYEQFF
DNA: TGTGCCTCCACAGCGGGAAGACTTGGGACATATGAGCAGTTCTTC

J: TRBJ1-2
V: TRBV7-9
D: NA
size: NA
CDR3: CASSTGQINNYGYTF
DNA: TGTGCCAGCAGCACCGGACAGATAAATAACTATGGCTACACCTTC

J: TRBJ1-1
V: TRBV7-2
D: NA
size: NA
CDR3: CASSEDRPEAFF
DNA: TGTGCCAGCAGCGAAGACAGACCTGAAGCTTTCTTT

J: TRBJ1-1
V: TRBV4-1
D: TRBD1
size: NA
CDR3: CASSHRQGLNTEAFF
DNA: TGCGCCAGCAGCCACCGACAGGGACTGAACACTGAAGCTTTCTTT

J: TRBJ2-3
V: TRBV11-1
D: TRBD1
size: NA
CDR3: CASSRTGGESNTQYF
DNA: TGTGCCAGCAGCCGGACAGGGGGTGAATCGAATACGCAGTATTTT

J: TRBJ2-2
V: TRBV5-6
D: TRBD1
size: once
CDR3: CASSLAGTAFAGELFF
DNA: TGTGCCAGCAGCTTGGCAGGGACAGCGTTTGCCGGGGAGCTGTTTTTT

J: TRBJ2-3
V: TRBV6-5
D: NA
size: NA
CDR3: CASSPLKGLTDTQYF
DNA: TGTGCCAGCAGTCCCCTTAAGGGGCTCACAGATACGCAGTATTTT

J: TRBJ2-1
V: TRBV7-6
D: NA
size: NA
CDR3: CASRQDAYNEQFF
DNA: TGTGCCAGCAGACAGGACGCCTACAATGAGCAGTTCTTC

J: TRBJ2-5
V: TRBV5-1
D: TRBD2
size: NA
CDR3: CASSPGTIQETQYF
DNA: TGCGCCAGCAGCCCAGGGACTATTCAAGAGACCCAGTACTTC

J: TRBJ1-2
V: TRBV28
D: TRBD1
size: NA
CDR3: CASSATGGGRGSYTF
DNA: TGTGCCAGCAGTGCGACAGGGGGAGGTCGTGGAAGCTACACCTTC

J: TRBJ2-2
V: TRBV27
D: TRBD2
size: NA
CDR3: CASSLGPPRGVGTGELFF
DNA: TGTGCCAGCAGTTTAGGCCCCCCGCGGGGGGTGGGGACCGGGGAGCTGTTTTTT

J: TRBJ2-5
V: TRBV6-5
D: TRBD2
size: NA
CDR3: CASSYSERGRETQYF
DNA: TGTGCCAGCAGTTACTCGGAGCGGGGGCGAGAGACCCAGTACTTC

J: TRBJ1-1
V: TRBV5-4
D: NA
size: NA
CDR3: CASSPWTELNTEAFF
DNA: TGTGCCAGCAGCCCGTGGACAGAACTGAACACTGAAGCTTTCTTT

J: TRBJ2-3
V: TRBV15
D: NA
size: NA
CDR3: CATSRVTEITDTQYF
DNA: TGTGCCACCAGCAGAGTTACAGAAATCACAGATACGCAGTATTTT

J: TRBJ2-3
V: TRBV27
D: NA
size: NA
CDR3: CASSKGLGLEVTDTQYF
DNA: TGTGCCAGCAGTAAAGGGTTGGGACTCGAAGTAACAGATACGCAGTATTTT

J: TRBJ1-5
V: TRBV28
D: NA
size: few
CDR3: CASSYGWGVGNQPQHF
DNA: TGTGCCAGCAGTTACGGTTGGGGGGTGGGCAATCAGCCCCAGCATTTT

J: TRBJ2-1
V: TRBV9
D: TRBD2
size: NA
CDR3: CASSVSGRGVNEQFF
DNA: TGTGCCAGCAGCGTCAGCGGGAGAGGGGTAAATGAGCAGTTCTTC

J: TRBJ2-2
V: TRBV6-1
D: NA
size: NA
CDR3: CASSLRPGTGELFF
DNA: TGTGCCAGCAGTCTCCGTCCGGGCACCGGGGAGCTGTTTTTT

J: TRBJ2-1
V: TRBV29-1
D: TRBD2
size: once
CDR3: CSVQIAGSYNEQFF
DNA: TGCAGCGTCCAAATAGCGGGATCCTACAATGAGCAGTTCTTC